This paragraph reports one T cell receptor (beta chain). Its cognate antigen is unknown. These data are taken from a study of shared clonotypes between healthy human individuals. Study-wide background: Ranging from 18 to 49 in age, donors were two women and a few men. Findings and limits, study-wide: What limited the represented genetic and exposure-history diversity was the small number of donors.

This CDR3 spans 14 amino acids. CDR1 is LGHNA, CDR2 YNFKEQ, per germline. V was clipped by 5 bases and J by 1 base; unmatched bases: 3. The sequencing of unsorted PBMC DNA took place on ten immunoSEQ deep assay plates. Study processing details: Filtering differed, since immunoSEQ gave only junction sequences and no quality scores. TCRdb's copy holds only in-frame clones and misses some; the assay was immunoSEQ multiplex PCR. D and trimming were read from the DNA, whereas the V and J calls and clone size are those reported in that table. Here the sample spans about 460,000 clones, approximately 71% being singletons.

The receptor comes from a middle-aged woman in good health. Some clones in this sample may be carry-over from other donors' samples. The chain is built from TRBV4-2 and TRBJ2-7; TRBD1 matches at 9 bases. The sample consisted of PBMCs. CDR3 bases: TGTGCCAGCAGCTGGGGGACAGGGTCCTACGAGCAGTACTTC. The encoded protein is CASSWGTGSYEQYF.